These 7 T cell receptor beta chains were sequenced from one sample in a study of tumor-infiltrating lymphocytes in primary liver carcinoma. The input was around 530 ng total RNA; TCR beta cDNA was made from it with a constant-region primer. A slightly modified ARM-PCR protocol with three nested multiplex PCR rounds produced these TCR beta libraries. The first two PCR rounds used TRBV1-TRBV30 forward primers with a C-beta reverse primer, roughly 10 cycles each. A single record per CDR3 protein comes from TCRdb applying MiXCR to the multiplex PCR reads. This table has approximately 210,000 distinct CDR3 sequences, around three fifths appearing once. The researchers obtained blood RNA from unsorted whole blood and also extracted germline DNA. The sequenced sample consisted of peripheral blood. Receptors originate from a woman in her sixties with primary liver carcinoma and hepatitis B virus infection.

This clonotype was counted once. A much bigger clone sits one base away, suggesting this may be a read error. The chain uses TRBV29-1 and TRBJ2-1; TRBD2 matches at 7 bases. This CDR3 has 14 residues. Germline lookup yields CDR1 SQVTM and CDR2 ANQGSEA. This CDR3 is CSVVAGETYSEQFF. In DNA, the CDR3 is TGCAGCGTTGTGGCGGGAGAGACCTACAGTGAGCAGTTCTTC.

Turning to this clonotype: This CDR3 fails to terminate in the conserved phenylalanine or tryptophan, so it likely reflects a read error. The chain joins TRBV7-9 to TRBJ1-1, with 10 bases lining up with TRBD1. The CDR3 contains 17 residues. V shed 5 bases and J 0 bases; nucleotides not matched to a gene: 9. Per germline, CDR1 SEHNR and CDR2 FQNEAQ (reference sequence). The CDR3 nucleotides are TGTGCCAGCAGCCCCAGTCCCGGGACAGGGGTGAACACTGAAGCTTTCATT. Amino acid sequence: CASSPSPGTGVNTEAFI.

CDR3 bases: TGTGTCGACAGCTTAGACACAGAGACCCAGTACTTC. This gives the protein CVDSLDTETQYF. V gene TRBV11-3 combines with J gene TRBJ2-5; maybe TRBD1 (5 bases). The CDR3 loop spans 12 amino acids. The germline gives CDR1 SGHNT, CDR2 YENEEA.

This clonotype has only a few counts. This chain links TRBV6-1 with TRBJ1-5; a possible D gene is TRBD1 (5 bases). Looked up from germline, CDR1 is MNHNS and CDR2 is SASEGT. The CDR3 runs 13 residues. V dropped 6 bases and J dropped 5 bases, with 11 bases sitting between them. The CDR3 spells CASRTALDQPQHF. In DNA form, the CDR3 reads TGTGCCAGCAGGACAGCGCTGGATCAGCCCCAGCATTTT.

Details on this clonotype: With a much larger clone just one base away, this may be a read error. The chain recombines TRBV6-2 or TRBV6-3 with TRBJ2-5; no definite D call. Germline V CDR1 and CDR2: MNHEY, SVGEGT. This CDR3 is built from 12 residues. As DNA, the CDR3 is TGTGTCACAGCAGTTCAGAAAGAGACCCAGTACTTC. The encoded protein is CVTAVQKETQYF.

As regards this clonotype: With a much larger clone just one base away, this may be a read error. V is TRBV6-5 and J is TRBJ1-2; the D is unclear. V was cut by 0 bases and J by 8 bases, with 16 bases left in between. This CDR3 spans 15 amino acids. Germline-derived CDR1 and CDR2 are MNHEY and SVGAGI. The CDR3 loop reads CASSYSRRHQRGYTF. The CDR3 DNA reads TGTGCCAGCAGTTACTCGAGGCGGCACCAGAGGGGCTACACCTTC.

This clonotype was seen only a few times. The V and J genes are TRBV28 and TRBJ1-4; D unclear. The CDR3 totals 14 residues. CDR1 is MDHEN, CDR2 SYDVKM, per germline. V lost 3 bases and J lost 5, with 10 bases in between. The DNA of the CDR3 is TGTGCCAGCAGTTTTGCCCCCCTGAATGAAAAACTGTTTTTT. It encodes CASSFAPLNEKLFF.